This T cell receptor (beta chain) was documented in a study of regulatory T cells in long-lasting Graves disease. Turning to the study itself: Under 3 months of antithyroid drugs had been taken by newly diagnosed Graves' patients.

The CDR3 is made up of 14 amino acids. V lost 7 bases and J lost 8; bases outside the gene matches: 6. Germline V lookup: CDR1 SNHLY, CDR2 FYNNEI. The sample holds many counts of this clonotype. Stated time point: newly diagnosed GD, antithyroid drugs for less than 3 months. The authors made the TCR library using RNA they extracted from PBMCs. EDTA tubes received approximately 8.4 milliliters of collected peripheral blood. Arm-PCR of CDR3 regions with iRepertoire HTBI primers generated TCR beta libraries. TCRdb passed the multiplex PCR reads through MiXCR, listing each CDR3 protein once. The data contain 420,000 or so distinct CDR3 sequences, 15% to 20% of them singletons. The same specimen was also included in a second study, on T cells in Graves' hyperthyroidism and ophthalmopathy. That study reports: Uncontrolled infection, other autoimmune disease, pregnancy or lactation excluded patients.

The chain joins TRBV2 to TRBJ2-1, with 12 bases aligning to TRBD2. The source is a woman aged 18-30 years with Graves disease. The source was peripheral blood mononuclear cells (PBMCs), collected at new diagnosis, from a patient treated with antithyroid drugs. The CDR3 region has the DNA TGTGCCAGCACCCTACTAGCGGGAGGATATGAGCAGTTCTTC. This translates into CASTLLAGGYEQFF.